Below, 7 T cell receptor beta chains from the same sample are listed, as sequenced in a study of T cell repertoires in cytomegalovirus infection. In TCRdb, the reads were re-called with MiXCR into one record per CDR3 protein. Among 200,000 or so distinct CDR3 sequences listed, about 21% were seen once. The sample taken for sequencing was PBMCs. Receptor source: a human donor in good health (CMV status not recorded). Some clones in this sample may be carry-over from other donors' samples.

CDR3 sequence reads: CASSEDGTRRNEKLFF. Written as DNA, the CDR3 is TGTGCCAGCAGTGAAGACGGGACACGAAGAAATGAAAAACTGTTTTTT. This rearrangement joins TRBV25-1 to TRBJ1-4; possibly TRBD1 for D (6 bases). The CDR3 totals 16 residues. The ends were cut back, 2 bases at V and 5 bases at J, with 15 bases in the middle. Germline V gives CDR1 MGHDK, CDR2 SYGVNS.

About this clonotype itself: Given a much more abundant clone one base away, this may be a read error. The rearrangement joins TRBV27 to TRBJ2-5, with TRBD2 matching 10 bases. The length of the CDR3 is 21 residues. Germline loops: CDR1 MNHEY, CDR2 SMNVEV (reference sequence). V was clipped by 0 bases and J by 2 bases; unmatched bases: 18. The CDR3 bases are TGTGCCAGCAGTTTATCCGGGACTAGCGTGAGGGCCTTTGCTGTACAAGAGACCCAGTACTTC. Translating it yields CASSLSGTSVRAFAVQETQYF.

This clonotype was counted between two and nine times. V usage is TRBV20-1 and J usage is TRBJ1-2; 7 nucleotides match TRBD1. Trimming at V came to 6 bases and at J to 9 bases, leaving 7 bases not matched to a gene. Germline loops: CDR1 DFQATT, CDR2 SNEGSKA (reference sequence). The CDR3 is made up of 11 amino acids. CDR3 region: CSARQGLRYTF. In DNA form, the CDR3 reads TGCAGTGCGAGACAGGGTTTACGCTACACCTTC.

CDR3 in DNA: TGTGCCAGCAGTGAAACTAGCGGGAGGACAGATACGCAGTATTTT. Amino acids: CASSETSGRTDTQYF. The V and J genes are TRBV6-1 and TRBJ2-3, with 12 bases that match TRBD2. Germline V lookup: CDR1 MNHNS, CDR2 SASEGT. The CDR3 has 15 amino acids. Trimming took 2 bases from V and 3 from J; bases not matched to a gene: 0.

This clonotype was observed a few times. The gene calls are TRBV25-1 and TRBJ1-2; D gene uncertain. V dropped 1 base and J dropped 4 bases, with 10 bases sitting between them. The length of the CDR3 is 14 residues. Germline values: CDR1 MGHDK, CDR2 SYGVNS. The CDR3 DNA is TGTGCCAGCAGTGAATCCGCAAAACTCTATGGCTACACCTTC. Its protein product is CASSESAKLYGYTF.

The sample holds many counts of this clonotype. The CDR3 protein is CASSEASGNSYEQYF. For the CDR3, the DNA is TGTGCCAGCAGTGAAGCGTCCGGAAACTCCTACGAGCAGTACTTC. The chain has TRBV2 and TRBJ2-7; D remains unclear. Looked up from germline, CDR1 is SNHLY and CDR2 is FYNNEI. CDR3 length equals 15 residues. With 0 bases removed from V and 0 bases from J, the gap between germline ends came to 9 bases.

This rearrangement joins TRBV24-1 to TRBJ2-3; D call uncertain. Deletions cut 7 bases from V and 4 bases from J, with 5 bases between. Germline V CDR1 and CDR2: KGHDR, SFDVKD. The CDR3 runs 11 residues. The DNA of the CDR3 is TGTGCCACCAGGTGGCCAGATACGCAGTATTTT. This translates into CATRWPDTQYF.